This record concerns one TCR beta chain sequence. Its antigen is unidentified. These data originate in a study of cytomegalovirus exposure and HLA in healthy donors. On the study more broadly: Prior work identified around 110 million unique TCR beta sequences in around 170 million T cells. Findings and caveats of the study: The study reported that TCR beta sequences accurately predicted HLA-A and HLA-B alleles in most subjects. Excluded: some indistinguishable V segments such as TRBV6-2 and TRBV6-3.

The ends lost 1 base at V and 3 bases at J; junction bases unmatched: 7. This CDR3 is 16 amino acids long. Germline CDR1 is SGHNT and CDR2 is YYREEE (reference sequence). The PCR was carried out with 60 Vbeta primers and 13 Jbeta primers. Repertoires were generated with immunoSEQ multiplex PCR, while TCRdb's copy carries only in-frame clones and drops some. The repertoire holds 130,000 to 150,000 clones, about four fifths seen once, with 2% to 3% in the top ten. At the time of sampling, donors were nominally healthy, though unrecorded immune exposures were likely. The origin of this receptor is a woman under 30 in good health and CMV-seropositive. The sample comprised PBMCs. The rearrangement links TRBV5-4 to TRBJ2-7, with 10 nucleotides matching TRBD1. CDR3 in DNA: TGTGCCAGCAGCTTGAGGAGGGGGACAGGGGACTACGAGCAGTACTTC. Residues: CASSLRRGTGDYEQYF.